Only a few counts were recorded for the clone carrying this T cell receptor (beta chain). Its specificity is unknown. This record comes from a study of spatial heterogeneity in lung cancer. Study background: After resection, follow-up PBMC samples were sequenced when available, at a median of approximately 26 months later. Study-wide results and limits: Circulating ubiquitous expanded tumor TCRs were observed more frequently at resection than at follow-up.

Time point denoted: blood at routine non-recurrence follow-up after resection. TCRs were sequenced from unsorted whole RNA of tumor, nontumor lung or PBMC. TCRdb used MiXCR to reprocess the 5' RACE reads, holding one entry per CDR3 protein. The data contain nearly 95,000 distinct CDR3 sequences, around 19% of them singletons. Sequenced here: PBMCs, sampled at follow-up. This TCR came from a male donor with early-stage non-small cell lung cancer.

CDR3 sequence (DNA): TGCGCCAGCAGACGGGGAGAAAACTATGGCTACACCTTC. It yields the protein CASRRGENYGYTF. The rearrangement joins TRBV5-1 to TRBJ1-2, with D uncertain. Trimming took 5 bases from V and 2 from J, leaving 10 bases between them. The CDR3 extends over 13 amino acids. In germline, CDR1 is SGHRS, CDR2 YFSETQ.